This is a list of T cell receptor beta chains from one sample in a study of T cell changes during pregnancy in multiple sclerosis. Clones were sequenced by immunoSEQ multiplex PCR, and TCRdb holds only the in-frame ones, with some missing. The sample lists 45,000 or so clones; 95% to 97% were seen once. Sequencing was performed on peripheral blood, taken in the second trimester of pregnancy. The receptors shown here come from a female donor with multiple sclerosis, enrolled in a pregnancy study. The CDR3 runs from the conserved cysteine through the conserved F or W. D genes are given only for firm matches.

d_call j_call v_call cdr3_aa cdr3_nt
TRBD1 TRBJ2-2 TRBV6-5 CASSYTPGQGAGELFF TGTGCCAGCAGTTACACACCGGGACAGGGGGCCGGGGAGCTGTTTTTT
- TRBJ1-1 TRBV11-2 CASSLAGHQNTEAFF TGTGCCAGCAGCTTAGCGGGACACCAGAACACTGAAGCTTTCTTT
- TRBJ1-4 TRBV4-3 CASSQVREKLFF TGCGCCAGCAGCCAAGTTCGTGAAAAACTGTTTTTT
TRBD1 TRBJ2-4 TRBV11-2 CASSLYRGKNIQYF TGTGCCAGCAGCTTATACAGGGGAAAAAACATTCAGTACTTC
- TRBJ1-5 TRBV7-9 CASSPTGSDQPQHF TGTGCCAGCAGCCCCACAGGTTCGGATCAGCCCCAGCATTTT
TRBD1 TRBJ1-1 TRBV7-3 CASSMGQGTEAFF TGTGCCAGCAGCATGGGACAGGGGACTGAAGCTTTCTTT
- TRBJ1-1 TRBV4-1 CASSQAYEAFF TGCGCCAGCAGCCAAGCCTATGAAGCTTTCTTT
- TRBJ2-2 TRBV5-5 CASSLGSRLDGTGELFF TGTGCCAGCAGCTTGGGTTCTAGATTAGACGGCACCGGGGAGCTGTTTTTT
- TRBJ2-3 TRBV4-1 CASSQDRGARDTQYF TGCGCCAGCAGCCAAGACAGGGGGGCGAGAGATACGCAGTATTTT
TRBD1 TRBJ1-4 TRBV6-5 CASSTTGTNEKLFF TGTGCCAGCAGTACGACAGGGACTAATGAAAAACTGTTTTTT
TRBD2 TRBJ2-1 TRBV7-7 CASSPDTSGGAWSYNEQFF TGTGCCAGCAGCCCCGATACTAGCGGGGGGGCCTGGTCCTACAATGAGCAGTTCTTC
TRBD2 TRBJ2-3 TRBV4-1 CASSRQGTSGGASDTQYF TGCGCCAGCAGCCGCCAAGGGACCAGCGGGGGGGCATCAGATACGCAGTATTTT
- TRBJ1-1 TRBV5-4 CASSLDPYTEAFF TGTGCCAGCAGCTTGGATCCATACACTGAAGCTTTCTTT
TRBD1 TRBJ2-7 TRBV4-3 CASSHVRQGNYEQYF TGCGCCAGCAGCCATGTGAGACAGGGGAACTACGAGCAGTACTTC
TRBD2 TRBJ2-5 TRBV11-2 CASSPNLAGGYQETQYF TGTGCCAGCAGTCCAAATTTAGCGGGGGGCTATCAAGAGACCCAGTACTTC
- TRBJ2-5 TRBV7-3 CASSLTFASQETQYF TGTGCCAGCAGCTTAACGTTCGCGTCCCAAGAGACCCAGTACTTC
- TRBJ2-7 TRBV6-5 CASSYSTGSSYEQYF TGTGCCAGCAGTTACTCGACTGGGAGCTCCTACGAGCAGTACTTC
- TRBJ1-1 TRBV9 CASSAAGVGTEAFF TGTGCCAGCAGCGCCGCAGGGGTGGGCACTGAAGCTTTCTTT
TRBD2 TRBJ2-7 TRBV4-2 CASSRGLGNEQYF TGTGCCAGCAGTCGGGGACTAGGCAACGAGCAGTACTTC
TRBD1 TRBJ2-7 TRBV29-1 CSVYQGAYEQYF TGCAGCGTTTATCAGGGGGCCTACGAGCAGTACTTC
TRBD1 TRBJ2-7 TRBV14 CASSHGPGQGYEQYF TGTGCCAGCAGCCATGGTCCGGGACAGGGCTACGAGCAGTACTTC
- TRBJ2-7 TRBV29-1 CSAGWGSYEQYF TGCAGCGCAGGGTGGGGCTCCTACGAGCAGTACTTC
- TRBJ2-7 TRBV6-1 CASSGLVGEQYF TGTGCCAGCAGTGGACTCGTCGGCGAGCAGTACTTC
- TRBJ1-4 TRBV29-1 CSVGGPSGATNEKLFF TGCAGCGTTGGGGGGCCCTCAGGGGCGACTAATGAAAAACTGTTTTTT
- TRBJ1-2 TRBV7-9 CASSLIGYTF TGTGCCAGCAGCCTTATTGGCTACACCTTC
TRBD1 TRBJ2-5 TRBV7-9 CASSPLTGEVETQYF TGTGCCAGCAGCCCCCTGACAGGGGAAGTAGAGACCCAGTACTTC
TRBD1 TRBJ1-4 TRBV4-1 CASSQGDRDGEKLFF TGCGCCAGCAGCCAAGGAGACAGGGACGGGGAAAAACTGTTTTTT
- TRBJ2-3 TRBV5-1 CASSLGPHTDTQYF TGCGCCAGCAGCTTGGGGCCACACACAGATACGCAGTATTTT
TRBD1 TRBJ2-1 TRBV6-6 CASSSHQTGSEFF TGTGCCAGCAGTTCTCACCAGACAGGGTCGGAGTTCTTC
- TRBJ2-1 TRBV28 CASSFALIGYNEQFF TGTGCCAGCAGTTTTGCGCTTATCGGTTACAATGAGCAGTTCTTC
- TRBJ2-3 TRBV30 CAWSYGTVTDTQYF TGTGCCTGGAGTTATGGTACGGTAACAGATACGCAGTATTTT
- TRBJ2-2 TRBV19 CASSIGTNTGELFF TGTGCCAGTAGTATTGGGACAAACACCGGGGAGCTGTTTTTT
- TRBJ2-2 TRBV11-3 CASSPGTAGELFF TGTGCCAGCAGCCCCGGAACAGCCGGGGAGCTGTTTTTT
- TRBJ2-6 TRBV6-1 CASSEDSSGANVLTF TGTGCCAGCAGTGAAGACAGCTCTGGGGCCAACGTCCTGACTTTC
TRBD1 TRBJ2-7 TRBV5-6 CASSKTGQFEGREQYF TGTGCCAGCAGCAAAACGGGACAGTTTGAAGGTCGCGAGCAGTACTTC
TRBD2 TRBJ2-3 TRBV11-1 CASSHRGGSDTQYF TGTGCCAGCAGCCACCGGGGGGGGTCAGATACGCAGTATTTT
TRBD1 TRBJ2-5 TRBV5-1 CASTRQGRETQYF TGCGCCAGCACCCGACAGGGGCGGGAGACCCAGTACTTC